These 20 T cell receptor beta chains originate from one sample sequenced in a study of T cell responses to AZD1222 COVID-19 vaccine (dated by TCRdb to the early 2020s). Read against the paper, the sample's time point label means: baseline before first vaccination. The method was the immunoSEQ multiplex PCR assay. TCRdb re-hosts the immuneACCESS table, in-frame sequences only. Its copies lack some clones; in the studies checked, an unresolved V gene accounts for under half of them, and the cause for the rest is not known. A total of roughly 100,000 clones appear in this sample, 89% of them only once. 18% of the sample is in the top ten clones. The sample in question was peripheral blood, obtained on day 0 of AZD1222 vaccination. The receptor source for this set is an adult in good health.

V usage is TRBV7-9 and J usage is TRBJ1-3, with D unclear. The V gene lost 4 bases and the J gene lost 4 bases, with 8 bases spanning the gap. CDR1 is SEHNR, CDR2 FQNEAQ, per germline (reference sequence). This CDR3 region has 13 residues. The CDR3 loop reads CASSSRRGNTIYF. The CDR3 coding sequence is TGTGCCAGCAGCTCCCGGCGGGGAAACACCATATATTTT.

This rearrangement joins TRBV19 to TRBJ1-4; 7 nucleotides align to TRBD1. V lost 4 bases and J lost 8; bases outside the gene matches: 7. The germline gives CDR1 LNHDA, CDR2 SQIVND (reference sequence). The CDR3 consists of 14 residues. The CDR3 DNA reads as TGTGCCAGTAGTACTTTAGACAGGGTCGAAAAACTGTTTTTT. Translating it yields CASSTLDRVEKLFF.

The V gene is TRBV10-1, the J gene TRBJ1-2; the match to TRBD1 covers 8 bases. Per germline, CDR1 WNHNN and CDR2 SYGVQD (reference sequence). The V segment lost 6 bases and the J segment 8 bases; nucleotides outside the gene matches: 8. The CDR3 contains 13 residues. CDR3 coding DNA: TGCGCCAGCAGCCAAGACAGGGGCAGCGGCTACACCTTC. Translated: CASSQDRGSGYTF.

The chain employs TRBV3-1 (or the pseudogene TRBV3-2) and TRBJ1-2; 7 positions agree with TRBD1. The germline V gene has CDR1 LGHDT and CDR2 YNNKEL (reference sequence). The CDR3 loop spans 13 amino acids. Unmatched junction bases numbered 7, after V lost 4 bases and J lost 8 bases. The CDR3 loop reads CASSREQGLGYTF. The CDR3 nucleotides read TGTGCCAGCAGCCGAGAACAGGGGCTGGGCTACACCTTC.

This chain connects TRBV7-8 to TRBJ1-4; no firm D call. CDR1 is SGHVS, CDR2 FQNEAQ, per germline. V was shortened by 6 bases and J by 7 bases, with 15 bases between the two germline ends. This CDR3 contains 14 residues. CDR3 DNA sequence: TGTGCCAGCAGGCTCGGACTTGGGAGTGAAAAACTGTTTTTT. It yields the protein CASRLGLGSEKLFF.

The chain uses TRBV11-1 and TRBJ2-2; 7 nucleotides line up with TRBD1. The V segment lost 4 bases and the J segment 4 bases; nucleotides outside the gene matches: 6. Germline CDR1 SGHAT, CDR2 FQDESV (reference sequence). The CDR3 loop spans 15 amino acids. This chain's CDR3 is CASSWRQGGTGELFF. CDR3 DNA: TGTGCCAGCAGCTGGCGACAGGGCGGCACCGGGGAGCTGTTTTTT.

The chain recombines TRBV5-1 with TRBJ2-5; 8 nucleotides match TRBD2. From germline, CDR1 is SGHRS and CDR2 YFSETQ. Trimming cost V 4 bases and J 5 bases; bases outside gene matches: 7. The CDR3 is 14 residues long. The CDR3: CASSVGLVGETQYF. The CDR3 DNA reads as TGCGCCAGCAGCGTGGGACTAGTGGGGGAGACCCAGTACTTC.

The rearrangement uses TRBV6-2 or TRBV6-3 and TRBJ2-5; the D gene could be TRBD1 or TRBD2 (6 bases each). CDR3 length equals 19 residues. Germline-derived CDR1 and CDR2 are MNHEY and SVGEGT. Deletions cut 2 bases from V and 1 base from J, with 23 bases between. CDR3 nucleotide sequence: TGTGCCAGCAGTTACCCGAGACTAGTGGGGGCTGATTCCCAAGAGACCCAGTACTTC. Its protein is CASSYPRLVGADSQETQYF.

The count of this clone is one. The chain is built from TRBV7-8 and TRBJ2-1, with TRBD1 matching 11 bases. The J segment lost 8 bases and the V segment lost 5 bases, leaving 11 bases of the junction unmatched. Germline lookup yields CDR1 SGHVS and CDR2 FQNEAQ. The CDR3 is 16 amino acids. CDR3 region: CASSPHRDRGGYEQFF. CDR3 nucleotides: TGTGCCAGCAGCCCACACCGGGACAGGGGGGGGTATGAGCAGTTCTTC.

This clone appeared a single time. The genes are TRBV11-2 and TRBJ2-7; D is undetermined. The CDR3 runs to 15 residues. The germline gives CDR1 SGHAT, CDR2 FQNNGV. Between the trimmed V and J ends, which lost 2 bases and 2 bases, there was a span of 13 bases. CDR3 region: CASSLISGTPYEQYF. In DNA, the CDR3 is TGTGCCAGCAGCTTAATCTCCGGAACCCCCTACGAGCAGTACTTC.

This chain links TRBV7-3 with TRBJ2-3; TRBD2 is a possible D gene (6 bases). The CDR3 loop spans 16 amino acids. The V gene lost 11 bases and the J gene lost 0 bases, with 21 bases spanning the gap. Germline V CDR1 and CDR2: SGHTA, FQGTGA. The chain's CDR3 is CAGASWDFSSTDTQYF. The CDR3 bases are TGTGCCGGGGCGTCATGGGACTTCTCTAGCACAGATACGCAGTATTTT.

This clone was seen a single time. The V gene is TRBV5-1, the J gene TRBJ1-5, with TRBD1 as a possible D gene (5 bases). V was shortened by 0 bases and J by 2 bases, with 15 bases between the two germline ends. Germline CDR1 and CDR2: SGHRS and YFSETQ. This CDR3 has 17 amino acids. The CDR3 region has the DNA TGCGCCAGCAGCTTGGGTAGTGCAGGGTATGGCAATCAGCCCCAGCATTTT. Translated, it gives CASSLGSAGYGNQPQHF.

A single count supports this clone. The chain couples TRBV16 to TRBJ1-5; no definite D call. Trimming took off 0 bases at V and 3 bases at J, with 6 bases between the two ends. Per germline, CDR1 KGHSY and CDR2 FQNENV. This CDR3 comprises 14 residues. DNA of the CDR3: TGTGCCAGCAGCCAATCGGTCCCCAATCAGCCCCAGCATTTT. Translation: CASSQSVPNQPQHF.

CDR3 loop: CASSHQRRSYNEQFF. The CDR3 DNA is TGTGCCAGCAGCCATCAGCGGCGTTCCTACAATGAGCAGTTCTTC. This chain links TRBV7-9 with TRBJ2-1; D perhaps matches TRBD2 (5 bases). The CDR3 contains 15 residues. Deletions cut 5 bases from V and 1 base from J, with 12 bases between. Germline V gene sequence: CDR1 SEHNR, CDR2 FQNEAQ (reference sequence).

V usage is TRBV21-1 and J usage is TRBJ2-7; the table's D call, TRBD1, was not checked against the DNA. TRBV21-1 constitutes a pseudogene. This CDR3 comprises 19 residues. CDR3 in DNA: TGTGCCAGCAGCAAGTCTATTTTACCCTGGGGCCGGAGCTCCTACGAGCAGTACTTC. It yields the protein CASSKSILPWGRSSYEQYF.

The V gene is TRBV7-9, the J gene TRBJ1-1, with 7 bases lining up with TRBD1. This CDR3 has 14 residues. V lost 5 bases, J lost 1 base, and 4 bases stayed unmatched. Germline CDR1 SEHNR, CDR2 FQNEAQ (reference sequence). The CDR3 DNA follows: TGTGCCAGCAGCGTAGACAGGGCGAACACTGAAGCTTTCTTT. It yields the protein CASSVDRANTEAFF.

The chain has TRBV7-2 and TRBJ2-7; no clear D. CDR1 is SGHTA and CDR2 is FQGNSA in the germline V gene. The CDR3 has 15 amino acids. Trimming took off 1 base at V and 4 bases at J, with 14 bases between the two ends. This CDR3 is CASSLGGQKSYEQYF. The DNA of the CDR3 is TGTGCCAGCAGCTTAGGAGGTCAAAAATCTTACGAGCAGTACTTC.

This chain connects TRBV7-6 to TRBJ2-3; D not certain. The CDR3 length is 12 residues. Trimming removed 5 bases at V and 6 bases at J, with 9 bases between. Germline-derived CDR1 and CDR2 are SGHVS and FNYEAQ. The CDR3 bases are TGTGCCAGCAGCCACGAGCTTGATACGCAGTATTTT. Amino acid sequence: CASSHELDTQYF.

This chain joins TRBV5-5 and TRBJ1-2; no reliable D call. The germline gives CDR1 SGHKS, CDR2 YYEKEE (reference sequence). The CDR3 is made up of 12 amino acids. V lost 2 bases and J lost 8, with 10 bases in between. The CDR3, as DNA: TGTGCCAGCAGCTTTGGCGCTCAAGGCTACACCTTC. Its protein is CASSFGAQGYTF.

V is TRBV30 and J is TRBJ1-2, with D uncertain. Germline V gene data show CDR1 as GTSNPN and CDR2 as SVGIG (reference sequence). This CDR3 region has 12 residues. The ends were cut back, 1 base at V and 2 bases at J, with 5 bases in the middle. The CDR3 protein is CAWSADNYGYTF. CDR3 in DNA: TGTGCCTGGAGTGCGGACAACTATGGCTACACCTTC.